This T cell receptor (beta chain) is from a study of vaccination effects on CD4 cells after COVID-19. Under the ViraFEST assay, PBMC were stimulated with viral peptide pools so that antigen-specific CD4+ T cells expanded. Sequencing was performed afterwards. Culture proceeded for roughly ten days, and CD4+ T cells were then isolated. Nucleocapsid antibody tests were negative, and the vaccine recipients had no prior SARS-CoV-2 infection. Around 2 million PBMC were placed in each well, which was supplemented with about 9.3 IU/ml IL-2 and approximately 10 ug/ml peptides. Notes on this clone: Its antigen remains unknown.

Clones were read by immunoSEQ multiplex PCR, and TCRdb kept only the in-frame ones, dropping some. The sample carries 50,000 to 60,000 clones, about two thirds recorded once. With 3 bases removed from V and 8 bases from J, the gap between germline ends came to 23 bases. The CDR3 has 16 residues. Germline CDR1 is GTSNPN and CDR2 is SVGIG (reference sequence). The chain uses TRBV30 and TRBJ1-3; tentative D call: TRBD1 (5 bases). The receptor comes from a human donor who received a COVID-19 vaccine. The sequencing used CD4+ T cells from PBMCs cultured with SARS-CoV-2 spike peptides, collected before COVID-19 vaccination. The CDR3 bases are TGTGCCTGGAGCCTGGGACCGCCGAGGGGCCCCTACACCATATATTTT. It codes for CAWSLGPPRGPYTIYF.